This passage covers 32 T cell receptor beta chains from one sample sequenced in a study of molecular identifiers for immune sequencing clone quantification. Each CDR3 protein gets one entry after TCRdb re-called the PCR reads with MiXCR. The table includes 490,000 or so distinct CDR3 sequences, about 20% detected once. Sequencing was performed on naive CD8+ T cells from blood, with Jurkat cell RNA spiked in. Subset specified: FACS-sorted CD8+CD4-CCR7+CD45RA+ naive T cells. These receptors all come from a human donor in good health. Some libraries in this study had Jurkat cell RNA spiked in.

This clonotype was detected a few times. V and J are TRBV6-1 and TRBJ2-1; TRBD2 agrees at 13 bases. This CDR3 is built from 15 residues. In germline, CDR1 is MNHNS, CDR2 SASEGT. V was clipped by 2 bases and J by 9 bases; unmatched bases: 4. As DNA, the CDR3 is TGTGCCAGCAGTGAACTCGGACTAGCGGGAGTTGAGCAGTTCTTC. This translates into CASSELGLAGVEQFF.

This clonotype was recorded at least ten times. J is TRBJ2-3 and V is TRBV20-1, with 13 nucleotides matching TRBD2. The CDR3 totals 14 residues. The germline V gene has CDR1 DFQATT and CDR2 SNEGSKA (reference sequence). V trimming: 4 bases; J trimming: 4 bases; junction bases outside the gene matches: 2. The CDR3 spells CSAKGLAGSDTQYF. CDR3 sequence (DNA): TGCAGTGCTAAGGGACTAGCGGGGTCAGATACGCAGTATTTT.

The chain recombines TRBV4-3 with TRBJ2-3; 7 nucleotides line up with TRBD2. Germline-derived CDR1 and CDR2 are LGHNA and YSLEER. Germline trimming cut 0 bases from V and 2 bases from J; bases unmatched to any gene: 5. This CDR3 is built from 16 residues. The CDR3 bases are TGCGCCAGCAGCCAAGATCGGGGGGAGCTCACAGATACGCAGTATTTT. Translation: CASSQDRGELTDTQYF.

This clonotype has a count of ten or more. The CDR3 reads CASSHRDRAMNTEAFF. For the CDR3, the DNA is TGCGCCAGCAGCCACCGGGACAGGGCCATGAACACTGAAGCTTTCTTT. This chain links TRBV5-1 with TRBJ1-1; 9 nucleotides agree with TRBD1. V was pared by 4 bases and J by 0 bases, with 7 bases of the junction left unmatched. The length of the CDR3 is 16 residues. The germline gives CDR1 SGHRS, CDR2 YFSETQ.

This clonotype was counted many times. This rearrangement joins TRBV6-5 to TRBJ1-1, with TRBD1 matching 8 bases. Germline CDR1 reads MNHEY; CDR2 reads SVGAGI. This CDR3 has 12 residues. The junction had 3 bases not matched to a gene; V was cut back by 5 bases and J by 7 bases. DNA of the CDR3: TGTGCCAGCAGTCCGGACAGGGATGAAGCTTTCTTT. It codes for CASSPDRDEAFF.

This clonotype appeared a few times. The CDR3 region is CASSSNGKSTSYEQYF. In DNA, the CDR3 is TGCGCCAGCAGCTCCAACGGGAAAAGCACGTCCTACGAGCAGTACTTC. The chain carries TRBV4-1 and TRBJ2-7; TRBD2 might be the D (5 bases). The CDR3 runs 16 residues. The germline gives CDR1 MGHRA, CDR2 YSYEKL. Trimming pared 5 bases from V and 1 base from J, leaving 18 bases between.

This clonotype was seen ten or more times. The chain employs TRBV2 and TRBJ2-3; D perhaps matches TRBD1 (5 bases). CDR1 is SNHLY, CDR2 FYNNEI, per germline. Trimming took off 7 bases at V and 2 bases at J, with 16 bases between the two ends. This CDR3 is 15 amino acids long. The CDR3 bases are TGTGCCAGCACCCCACCGACAGACCCCACAGATACGCAGTATTTT. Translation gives CASTPPTDPTDTQYF.

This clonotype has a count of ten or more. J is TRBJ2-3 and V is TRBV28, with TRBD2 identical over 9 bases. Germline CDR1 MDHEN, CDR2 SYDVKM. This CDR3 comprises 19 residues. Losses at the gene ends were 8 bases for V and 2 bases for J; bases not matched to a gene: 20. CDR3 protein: CASDISGGRVGTDTDTQYF. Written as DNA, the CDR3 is TGTGCCAGCGATATAAGCGGGGGGCGTGTGGGAACGGACACAGATACGCAGTATTTT.

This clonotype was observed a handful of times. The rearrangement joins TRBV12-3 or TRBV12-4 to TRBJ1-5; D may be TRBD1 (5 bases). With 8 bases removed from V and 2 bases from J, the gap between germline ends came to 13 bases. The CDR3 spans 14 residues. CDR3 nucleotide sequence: TGTGCCAGCGCAACTGGACAAGGCAATCAGCCCCAGCATTTT. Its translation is CASATGQGNQPQHF.

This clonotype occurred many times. As DNA, the CDR3 is TGTGCCAGCAGTTTCTCGGGACTAGCGGGAGTCGGGCAGTACTTC. Amino acid sequence: CASSFSGLAGVGQYF. This chain connects TRBV28 to TRBJ2-7; 14 nucleotides agree with TRBD2. The CDR3 is 15 residues long. Germline V gene sequence: CDR1 MDHEN, CDR2 SYDVKM. With V trimmed by 3 bases and J by 9 bases, 7 bases remained unmatched.

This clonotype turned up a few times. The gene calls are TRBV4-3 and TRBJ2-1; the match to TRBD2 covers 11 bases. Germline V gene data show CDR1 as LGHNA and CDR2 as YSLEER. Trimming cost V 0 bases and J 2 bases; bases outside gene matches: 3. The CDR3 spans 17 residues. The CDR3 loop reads CASSQERLAGTYNEQFF. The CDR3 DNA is TGCGCCAGCAGCCAAGAGAGACTAGCGGGAACCTACAATGAGCAGTTCTTC.

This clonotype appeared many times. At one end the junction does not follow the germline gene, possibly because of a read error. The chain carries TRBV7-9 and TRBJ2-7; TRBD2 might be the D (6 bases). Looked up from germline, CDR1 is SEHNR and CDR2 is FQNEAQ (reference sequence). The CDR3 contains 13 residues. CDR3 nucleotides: TGCGCCAGCAGCCCCGGGGGCTCCTACGAGCAGTACTTC. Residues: CASSPGGSYEQYF.

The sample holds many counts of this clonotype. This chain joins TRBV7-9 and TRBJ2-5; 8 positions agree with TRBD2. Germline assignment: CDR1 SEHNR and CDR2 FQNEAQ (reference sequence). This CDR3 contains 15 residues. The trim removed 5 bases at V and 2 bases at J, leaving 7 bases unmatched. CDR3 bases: TGTGCCAGCAGCAGGGGACTAGGCGATCAAGAGACCCAGTACTTC. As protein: CASSRGLGDQETQYF.

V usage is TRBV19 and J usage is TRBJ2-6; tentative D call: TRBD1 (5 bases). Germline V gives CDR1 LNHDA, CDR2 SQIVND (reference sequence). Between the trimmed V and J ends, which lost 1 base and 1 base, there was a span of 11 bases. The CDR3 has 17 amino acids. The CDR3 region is CASSIGSRGSGANVLTF. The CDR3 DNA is TGTGCCAGTAGTATAGGGTCAAGGGGATCTGGGGCCAACGTCCTGACTTTC.

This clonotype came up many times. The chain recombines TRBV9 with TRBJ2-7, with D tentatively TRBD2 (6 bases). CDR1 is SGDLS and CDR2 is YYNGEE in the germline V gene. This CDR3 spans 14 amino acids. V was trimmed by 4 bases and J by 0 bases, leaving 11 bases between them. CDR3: CASSRDGSSYEQYF. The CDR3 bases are TGTGCCAGCAGCCGGGACGGGAGCTCCTACGAGCAGTACTTC. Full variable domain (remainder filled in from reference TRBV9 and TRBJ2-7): DSGVTQTPKHLITATGQRVTLRCSPRSGDLSVYWYQQSLDQGLQFLIQYYNGEERAKGNILERFSAQQFPDLHSELNLSSLELGDSALYFCASSRDGSSYEQYFGPGTRLTVT.

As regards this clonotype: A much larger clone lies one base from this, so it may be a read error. The CDR3 loop is CTSSLASAGNQPQHF. CDR3 nucleotide sequence: TGTACCAGCAGCTTGGCCTCGGCGGGCAATCAGCCCCAGCATTTT. The chain combines TRBV5-6 with TRBJ1-5; no clear D gene. This CDR3 contains 15 residues. From germline, CDR1 is SGHDT and CDR2 YYEEEE.

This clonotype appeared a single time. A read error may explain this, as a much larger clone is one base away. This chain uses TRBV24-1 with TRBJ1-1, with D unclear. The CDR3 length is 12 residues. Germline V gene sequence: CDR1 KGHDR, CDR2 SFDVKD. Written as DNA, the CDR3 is TGTGCCACCAGTGATCCCCGGGGTGAAGCTTCCTTT. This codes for CATSDPRGEASF.

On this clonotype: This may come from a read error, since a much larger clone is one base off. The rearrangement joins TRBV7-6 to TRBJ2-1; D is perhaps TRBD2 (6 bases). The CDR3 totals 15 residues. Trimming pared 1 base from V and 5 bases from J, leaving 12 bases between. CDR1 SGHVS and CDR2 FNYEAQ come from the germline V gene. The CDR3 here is CASSLDGGSHNEQFF. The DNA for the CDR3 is TGTGCCAGCAGCTTAGATGGAGGGTCCCACAATGAGCAGTTCTTC.

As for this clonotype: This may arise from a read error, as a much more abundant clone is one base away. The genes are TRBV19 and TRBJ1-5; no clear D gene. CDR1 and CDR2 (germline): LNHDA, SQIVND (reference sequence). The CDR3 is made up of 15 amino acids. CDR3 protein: CASSIAGRTNRPQHF. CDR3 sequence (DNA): TGTGCCAGTAGTATTGCTGGAAGGACCAATCGGCCCCAGCATTTT.

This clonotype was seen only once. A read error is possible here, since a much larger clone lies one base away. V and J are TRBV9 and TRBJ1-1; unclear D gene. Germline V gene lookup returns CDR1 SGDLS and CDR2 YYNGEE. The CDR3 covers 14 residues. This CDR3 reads CASSVAELNTEASF. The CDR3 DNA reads TGTGCCAGCAGCGTAGCCGAACTGAACACTGAAGCTTCCTTT.

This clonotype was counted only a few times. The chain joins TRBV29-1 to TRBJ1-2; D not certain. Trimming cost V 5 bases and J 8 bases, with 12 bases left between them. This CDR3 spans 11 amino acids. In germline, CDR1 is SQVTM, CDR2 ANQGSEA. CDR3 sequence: CSVQRPNGYTF. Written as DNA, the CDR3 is TGCAGCGTTCAAAGACCCAACGGCTACACCTTC.

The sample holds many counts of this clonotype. In nucleotides, the CDR3 is TGCGCCAGCAGCCAAGTACAGGGGGAGGGAGAGACCCAGTACTTC. It specifies CASSQVQGEGETQYF. The chain carries TRBV4-1 and TRBJ2-5, with D tentatively TRBD1 (8 bases). V gave up 1 base and J gave up 4 bases, with 13 bases separating them. There are 15 residues in the CDR3. CDR1 is MGHRA and CDR2 is YSYEKL in the germline V gene.

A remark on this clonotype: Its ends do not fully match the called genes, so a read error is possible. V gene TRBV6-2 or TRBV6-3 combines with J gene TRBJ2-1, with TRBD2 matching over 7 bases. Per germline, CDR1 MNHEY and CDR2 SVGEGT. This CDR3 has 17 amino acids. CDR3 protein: CASGSGSGGDSHNEQFF. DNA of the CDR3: TGTGCCAGCGGTTCAGGCTCTGGGGGGGACTCCCACAATGAGCAGTTCTTC.

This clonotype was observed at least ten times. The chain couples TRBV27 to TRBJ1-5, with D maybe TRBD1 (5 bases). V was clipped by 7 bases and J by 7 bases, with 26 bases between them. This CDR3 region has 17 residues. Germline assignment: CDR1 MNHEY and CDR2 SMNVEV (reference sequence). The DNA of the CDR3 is TGTGCCAGCAAACCAAGTGGGGGTTTGGTCTCCAAGCAGCCCCAGCATTTT. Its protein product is CASKPSGGLVSKQPQHF.

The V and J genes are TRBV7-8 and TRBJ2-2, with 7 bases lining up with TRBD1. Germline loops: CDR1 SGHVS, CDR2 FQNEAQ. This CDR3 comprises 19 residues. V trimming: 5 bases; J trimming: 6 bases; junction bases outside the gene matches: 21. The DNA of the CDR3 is TGTGCCAGCAGCGGAGGCGGACAGGTCGTTCTTCCCAGGTCCGGGGAGCTGTTTTTT. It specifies CASSGGGQVVLPRSGELFF.

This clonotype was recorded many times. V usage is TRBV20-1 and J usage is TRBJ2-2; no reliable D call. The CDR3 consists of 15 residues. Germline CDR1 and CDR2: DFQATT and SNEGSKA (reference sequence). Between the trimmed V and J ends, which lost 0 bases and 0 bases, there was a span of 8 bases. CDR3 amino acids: CSARDWAANTGELFF. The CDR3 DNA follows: TGCAGTGCTAGAGATTGGGCAGCGAACACCGGGGAGCTGTTTTTT.

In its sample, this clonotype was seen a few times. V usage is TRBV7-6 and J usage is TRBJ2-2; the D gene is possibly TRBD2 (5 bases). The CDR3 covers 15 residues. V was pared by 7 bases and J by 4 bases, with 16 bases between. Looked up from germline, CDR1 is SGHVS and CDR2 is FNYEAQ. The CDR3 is CASTQVMSGTGELFF. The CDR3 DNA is TGTGCCAGCACCCAAGTTATGAGCGGCACCGGGGAGCTGTTTTTT.

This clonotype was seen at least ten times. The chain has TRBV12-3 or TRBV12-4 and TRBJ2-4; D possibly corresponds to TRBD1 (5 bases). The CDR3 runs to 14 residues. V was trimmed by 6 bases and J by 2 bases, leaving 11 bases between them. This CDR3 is CASSPGFTKNIQYF. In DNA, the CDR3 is TGTGCCAGCAGCCCAGGGTTTACCAAAAACATTCAGTACTTC.

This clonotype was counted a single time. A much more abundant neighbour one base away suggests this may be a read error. The CDR3 DNA reads as TGCGCCAGCAGCCAAGTACTCACAGGCGAGACCCAGTACTTC. Protein sequence: CASSQVLTGETQYF. The rearrangement joins TRBV4-3 to TRBJ2-5, with D tentatively TRBD1 (5 bases). The CDR3 totals 14 residues. Germline V gene data show CDR1 as LGHNA and CDR2 as YSLEER. V lost 1 base to trimming and J lost 5 bases, with 11 bases between them.

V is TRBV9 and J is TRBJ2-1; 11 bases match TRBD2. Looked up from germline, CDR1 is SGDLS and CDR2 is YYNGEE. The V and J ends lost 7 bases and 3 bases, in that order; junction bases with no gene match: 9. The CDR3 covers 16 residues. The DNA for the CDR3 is TGTGCCAGCCGCTCCAGACTAGCGGGGTACTACAATGAGCAGTTCTTC. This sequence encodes CASRSRLAGYYNEQFF.

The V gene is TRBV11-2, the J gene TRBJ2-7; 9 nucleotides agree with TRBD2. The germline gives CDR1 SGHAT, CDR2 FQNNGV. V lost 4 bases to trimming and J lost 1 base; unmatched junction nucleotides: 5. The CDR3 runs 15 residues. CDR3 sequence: CASSYSSGKSYEQYF. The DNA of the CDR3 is TGTGCCAGCAGCTACTCTAGCGGGAAATCCTACGAGCAGTACTTC.

Written as DNA, the CDR3 is TGTGCCAGCAGTTTTAGGGGACTAGCAGTTGAGCAGTACTTC. Its translation: CASSFRGLAVEQYF. The V gene is TRBV28, the J gene TRBJ2-7; TRBD2 matches at 9 bases. V dropped 3 bases and J dropped 7; count of bases not matched to a gene: 7. The CDR3 is 14 amino acids. Looked up from germline, CDR1 is MDHEN and CDR2 is SYDVKM.